The rows below give T cell receptor beta chains drawn from one sample of a study of T cells in Graves' hyperthyroidism and ophthalmopathy. In TCRdb, the multiplex PCR reads were re-called with MiXCR into one record per CDR3 protein. The top ten hold 15% to 20% of the sample, which has around 620,000 distinct CDR3 sequences, 46% seen once. The sequenced sample was peripheral blood or thyroid tissue (not recorded which). The receptors originated from an adult woman with Graves' disease, either hyperthyroidism or ophthalmopathy (not recorded which). Each CDR3 is given with its conserved first and last residue. A D gene is named only where the DNA matches it firmly. Size tells how often a clone was seen (once, few, many) or the class of an expanded clone, and some rows leave it out.

V	D	size	J	DNA	CDR3
TRBV6-5	NA	many	TRBJ1-3	TGTGCCAGCAGTTACTCACGAGACGGACCCTCTGGAAACACCATATATTTT	CASSYSRDGPSGNTIYF
TRBV5-1	TRBD1	many	TRBJ1-5	TGCGCCAGCAGCGCGGGGACAGAGAATCAGCCCCAGCATTTT	CASSAGTENQPQHF
TRBV5-1	NA	NA	TRBJ2-2	TGCGCCAGCAGCTTGATGGGGAGACGTGGGGAGCTGTTTTTT	CASSLMGRRGELFF
TRBV19	NA	NA	TRBJ1-2	TGTGCCAGTAGCCGCTATGGCTACACCTTC	CASSRYGYTF
TRBV2	TRBD2	few	TRBJ2-7	TGTGCCACCCAACCGGGAGGGCCCTACGAGCAGTACTTC	CATQPGGPYEQYF
TRBV2	NA	NA	TRBJ1-2	TGTGCCACGCTAAAGTCCAGGGACTATGGCTACACCTTC	CATLKSRDYGYTF
TRBV7-6	TRBD2	NA	TRBJ2-7	TGTGCCAGCAGCTTAGTAGCGGGGGGAGAGCAGTACTTC	CASSLVAGGEQYF
TRBV6-6	NA	NA	TRBJ1-5	TGTGCCAGCAGTTACTCGAGGGGACGGGATCAGCCCCAGCATTTT	CASSYSRGRDQPQHF
TRBV7-8	NA	NA	TRBJ1-6	TGTGCCAGCAGCTTAGCGCGGGGGTTTGCCAACGTCCACTTT	CASSLARGFANVHF
TRBV6-6	NA	few	TRBJ1-2	TGTGCCAGCAGTTACAGGGGGGATCGCGCCTATGGCTACACCTTC	CASSYRGDRAYGYTF
TRBV5-6	NA	NA	TRBJ1-4	TGTGCCAGCAGCTTCCCGGGGGCGCCGATCAGGGGAAATGAAAAACTGTTTTTT	CASSFPGAPIRGNEKLFF
TRBV27	TRBD1	NA	TRBJ1-1	TGTGCCAGCGGACGGGACAGGGCGAACACTGAAGCTTTCTTT	CASGRDRANTEAFF
TRBV7-9	NA	few	TRBJ2-5	TGTGCCAGCAGTCCTGACAGTAGACAAGAGACCCAGTACTTC	CASSPDSRQETQYF
TRBV28	NA	many	TRBJ2-5	TGTGCCAGCGGAACTAGGGGGAGGGAGACCCAGTACTTC	CASGTRGRETQYF
TRBV7-3	NA	NA	TRBJ2-2	TGTGCCAGCAGCTTCCATAGAGTGAACACTGGGGAGCTGTTTTTT	CASSFHRVNTGELFF
TRBV28	NA	few	TRBJ2-5	TGTGCCAGCAGTTTCCAGAGACAGCTTCAAGAGACCCAGTACTTC	CASSFQRQLQETQYF
TRBV10-1	NA	once	TRBJ1-1	TGCGCCAGCAGGAGGGACTTGATCACTGAAGCTTTCTTT	CASRRDLITEAFF
TRBV7-3	NA	many	TRBJ1-1	TGTGCCAGCAGGGGAGAGGGGACTGAAGCTTTCTTT	CASRGEGTEAFF
TRBV9	NA	NA	TRBJ1-2	TGTGCCAGCAGCTGGGGGTTAGGAGGGAATGGCTACACCTTC	CASSWGLGGNGYTF
TRBV5-6	NA	many	TRBJ1-5	TGTGCCAGCAGTTCTTTTGAGAACGGCAATCAGCCCCAGCATTTT	CASSSFENGNQPQHF
TRBV10-3	NA	NA	TRBJ1-1	TGTGCCATCAGTGACCGGGCAGGGAGGGGAACTGAAGCTTTCTTT	CAISDRAGRGTEAFF
TRBV10-3	TRBD1	once	TRBJ1-4	TGTGCCATCAGCGGGACAGTATTGAAAAAGTTGTTTTTT	CAISGTVLKKLFF
TRBV29-1	TRBD2	NA	TRBJ2-3	TGCAGCGTTGTCCGGACTAGCGGCCACGATACGCAGTATTTT	CSVVRTSGHDTQYF
TRBV10-3	NA	many	TRBJ1-1	TGTGCCATCAGGCCCCGTGGGCGGACGGCTGAAGCTTTCTTT	CAIRPRGRTAEAFF
TRBV7-2	NA	few	TRBJ1-3	TGTGCCAGCAGCCCCCAGGGCGGCACCATATATTTT	CASSPQGGTIYF
TRBV7-3	NA	many	TRBJ1-4	TGTGCCAGCAGCCCCTGGGAGCCTTCAACTAATGAAAAACTGTTTTTT	CASSPWEPSTNEKLFF
TRBV5-1	NA	NA	TRBJ1-2	TGCGCCAGCAGCTGGGAAACAGCAGGCTACACCTTC	CASSWETAGYTF
TRBV4-1	TRBD2	many	TRBJ2-5	TGCGCCAGCAGCCAACCGACTAGCGGGAGGAAAGAGACCCAGTACTTC	CASSQPTSGRKETQYF
TRBV12-3/TRBV12-4	NA	NA	TRBJ2-7	TGTGCCAGCAGTTTTGGGAGGATTGGCTCCTACGAGCAGTGCTTC	CASSFGRIGSYEQCF
TRBV9	NA	many	TRBJ1-4	TGTGCCAGCAGCGTAGTGGGCAGCCCTAATGAAAAACTGTTTTTT	CASSVVGSPNEKLFF
TRBV28	NA	few	TRBJ1-2	TGTGCCAGCAGTCTAACAGGGATGTGGGGCTACACCTTC	CASSLTGMWGYTF
TRBV13	TRBD1	NA	TRBJ1-2	TGTGCCAGCAGCTCAGAAACAGGGGCGTTCGGCTACACCTTC	CASSSETGAFGYTF
TRBV5-1	TRBD1	NA	TRBJ2-1	TGCGCCAGCAGCCCCTGGACAGGGGCCTACAATGAGCAGTTCTTC	CASSPWTGAYNEQFF
TRBV5-1	NA	many	TRBJ2-3	TGCGCCAGCACCCTGTCGGGTTTCGATACGCAGTATTTT	CASTLSGFDTQYF
TRBV20-1	NA	NA	TRBJ2-7	TGCAGTGCTAGGAACGGAGACGAGCAGTACTTC	CSARNGDEQYF
TRBV7-7	NA	many	TRBJ1-2	TGTGCTAGCAGCCCCCGGACAGTAGCTAACTATGGCTACACCTTC	CASSPRTVANYGYTF
TRBV11-3	NA	NA	TRBJ1-4	TGTGCCAGCAGCTTAGATTGGGCTAGCGGAGGTGAGCTGTTTTTT	CASSLDWASGGELFF
TRBV7-9	NA	NA	TRBJ1-5	TGTGCCAGCAGCGACCGGGACCAAGAAGCGCATTTT	CASSDRDQEAHF
TRBV19	NA	many	TRBJ2-6	TGTGCCAGTAGAATGGGGAGCGGGGCCAACGTCCTGACTTTC	CASRMGSGANVLTF
TRBV10-3	NA	few	TRBJ1-1	TGTGCCAGTAGTTCCCCACAGCTTGAAGCTTTCTTT	CASSSPQLEAFF
TRBV2	NA	NA	TRBJ1-5	TGTGCCAGCAGTGAAGCGGGGCTCAATCAGCCCCAGCATTTT	CASSEAGLNQPQHF
TRBV25-1	NA	NA	TRBJ1-1	TGTGCCAGCAGTGCTAGTCGGTTGAACACTGAAGCTTTCTTT	CASSASRLNTEAFF
TRBV2	NA	NA	TRBJ1-1	TGTGCCAGCACCGCGGCGGACTCAGGCACTGAAGCTTTCTTT	CASTAADSGTEAFF
TRBV19	NA	many	TRBJ2-7	TGTGCCAGTAGTATTAAGGACGGACCCTACGAGCAGTACTTC	CASSIKDGPYEQYF
TRBV7-9	NA	NA	TRBJ1-4	TGTGCCAGCAGTCCTGACAGTACGAATGAAAAACTGTTTTTT	CASSPDSTNEKLFF
TRBV11-2	TRBD2	NA	TRBJ2-5	TGTGCCAGCTTAACACGGGAGGTGCGGACCCAGTACTTC	CASLTREVRTQYF
TRBV9	NA	NA	TRBJ1-1	TGTGCCAGCAGCGTAGATGTTGGGGGCACTGAAGCTTTCTTT	CASSVDVGGTEAFF
TRBV4-1	NA	many	TRBJ1-5	TGCGCCAGCAGCCGCTTAAGGGGGGATCAGCCCCAGCATTTT	CASSRLRGDQPQHF